A single sample gave rise to the 15 T cell receptor beta chains below, sequenced in a study of shared T cell receptors in the human thymus. Profiled with immunoSEQ multiplex PCR; TCRdb holds only in-frame clones, not every one. The sample lists over 450,000 clones; 70% to 80% were seen once. The sample also formed part of further work on human thymus T cells.

The source material was thymocytes. Source of these receptors: a boy under two years old with a congenital heart defect.

This clone was seen once. The chain couples TRBV6-5 to TRBJ2-1; 12 bases agree with TRBD2. This CDR3 spans 15 amino acids. V lost 2 bases and J lost 8; bases outside the gene matches: 4. Looked up from germline, CDR1 is MNHEY and CDR2 is SVGAGI. CDR3 bases: TGTGCCAGCAGTTACACTAGCGGGAGGAGGGATGAGCAGTTCTTC. As protein: CASSYTSGRRDEQFF.

The genes are TRBV29-1 and TRBJ1-4, with 7 bases identical to TRBD1. The V segment lost 3 bases and the J segment 8 bases; nucleotides outside the gene matches: 3. Germline V CDR1 and CDR2: SQVTM, ANQGSEA. The CDR3 is made up of 12 amino acids. The CDR3 bases are TGCAGCGTTGAGGGGACAGACGAAAAACTGTTTTTT. Its translation is CSVEGTDEKLFF.

This clone came up a few times. V usage is TRBV28 and J usage is TRBJ2-2, with 8 positions matching TRBD2. The CDR3 is made up of 14 amino acids. Germline CDR1 and CDR2: MDHEN and SYDVKM. J gave up 5 bases and V 4 bases, and 3 bases lay outside the gene matches. The CDR3 protein is CASSCREGTGELFF. In DNA form, the CDR3 reads TGTGCCAGCAGTTGTCGGGAGGGGACCGGGGAGCTGTTTTTT.

This clone was detected only once. The chain combines TRBV7-9 with TRBJ2-1, with D perhaps TRBD2 (7 bases). The V end lost 5 bases, the J end lost 4 bases, and 18 bases lay between the germline ends. The CDR3 is 16 residues long. The germline V gene has CDR1 SEHNR and CDR2 FQNEAQ (reference sequence). CDR3 nucleotides: TGTGCCAGCAGCCCAGGGGAGCGGGGACATTACAATGAGCAGTTCTTC. Protein product: CASSPGERGHYNEQFF.

V usage is TRBV4-1 and J usage is TRBJ1-5; a weak D match, TRBD1 (5 bases). V was trimmed by 0 bases and J by 3 bases, leaving 9 bases between them. CDR3 size: 15 residues. CDR1 and CDR2 from the germline V gene are MGHRA and YSYEKL. The CDR3 reads CASSQDRGVNQPQHF. CDR3 DNA sequence: TGCGCCAGCAGCCAAGATCGGGGGGTCAATCAGCCCCAGCATTTT.

This clone was recorded a few times. The chain carries TRBV19 and TRBJ2-7; D perhaps matches TRBD1 (5 bases). From germline, CDR1 is LNHDA and CDR2 SQIVND (reference sequence). The CDR3 totals 13 residues. V was trimmed by 4 bases and J by 6 bases, leaving 13 bases between them. This chain's CDR3 is CASSTGPGREQYF. The CDR3 DNA sequence: TGTGCCAGTAGTACCGGCCCAGGGCGCGAGCAGTACTTC. Full variable domain (outside the CDR3, taken from reference TRBV19 and TRBJ2-7): DGGITQSPKYLFRKEGQNVTLSCEQNLNHDAMYWYRQDPGQGLRLIYYSQIVNDFQKGDIAEGYSVSREKKESFPLTVTSAQKNPTAFYLCASSTGPGREQYFGPGTRLTVT.

The chain has TRBV5-1 and TRBJ2-3, with no clear D. V dropped 3 bases and J dropped 0 bases, with 14 bases sitting between them. Germline lookup yields CDR1 SGHRS and CDR2 YFSETQ. The length of the CDR3 is 16 residues. CDR3 nucleotide sequence: TGCGCCAGCAGCTCCCTATCTCCCTCTAGCACAGATACGCAGTATTTT. Amino acid sequence: CASSSLSPSSTDTQYF.

The CDR3: CASSPRRGGLPNTEAFF. For the CDR3, the DNA is TGTGCCAGCAGTCCCAGGAGGGGAGGCCTTCCGAACACTGAAGCTTTCTTT. The chain carries TRBV28 and TRBJ1-1; weak D call: TRBD1 (5 bases). Looked up from germline, CDR1 is MDHEN and CDR2 is SYDVKM. V gave up 5 bases and J gave up 1 base, with 20 bases separating them. The CDR3 runs to 17 residues.

This clone was found once. As DNA, the CDR3 is TGTGCCAGCGATAGGGGACAGGGACCTCCAACCTTCACAGATACGCAGTATTTT. Protein sequence: CASDRGQGPPTFTDTQYF. This chain joins TRBV7-2 and TRBJ2-3, with TRBD1 matching 9 bases. V dropped 8 bases and J dropped 2; count of bases not matched to a gene: 17. The germline V gene encodes CDR1 SGHTA and CDR2 FQGNSA. CDR3 length: 18 amino acids.

This clone showed up just a few times. V gene TRBV7-2 combines with J gene TRBJ2-7; TRBD2 might be the D (5 bases). Deletions cut 5 bases from V and 0 bases from J, with 14 bases between. There are 15 residues in the CDR3. CDR1 and CDR2 from the germline V gene are SGHTA and FQGNSA. Written as DNA, the CDR3 is TGTGCCAGCAGCAACCCCCCAGCGGACTCCTACGAGCAGTACTTC. Translating gives CASSNPPADSYEQYF. Variable domain in full (rest from reference TRBV7-2 and TRBJ2-7): GAGVSQSPSNKVTEKGKDVELRCDPISGHTALYWYRQSLGQGLEFLIYFQGNSAPDKSGLPSDRFSAERTGGSVSTLTIQRTQQEDSAVYLCASSNPPADSYEQYFGPGTRLTVT.

The chain links TRBV2 to TRBJ2-1, with 11 positions matching TRBD2. This CDR3 has 16 amino acids. Germline assignment: CDR1 SNHLY and CDR2 FYNNEI. The V gene end was trimmed by 6 bases and the J gene end by 6 bases; junction bases not matched to a gene: 10. The CDR3 coding sequence is TGTGCCAGCAGGCGGGCTAGCGGGAGGTTCATCAATGAGCAGTTCTTC. Protein product: CASRRASGRFINEQFF.

Notes on this clone: An end of the junction differs from the germline gene, which may be a read error. V is TRBV7-9 and J is TRBJ1-1; TRBD1 agrees at 10 bases. CDR1 is SEHNR and CDR2 is FQNEAQ in the germline V gene (reference sequence). The CDR3 is 16 residues long. CDR3 sequence: CASSLRGRTGGTEAFF. For the CDR3, the DNA is TGTGCCAGCAGCTTGCGGGGGAGGACAGGGGGGACTGAGGCTTTCTTT.

V is TRBV6-5 and J is TRBJ2-7; no clear D gene. Germline V CDR1 and CDR2: MNHEY, SVGAGI. V was shortened by 6 bases and J by 6 bases, with 21 bases between the two germline ends. The CDR3 length is 15 residues. The CDR3 region has the DNA TGTGCCAGCAGCCCCCGGGTCAATCTTCCTCGCGAGCAGTACTTC. It codes for CASSPRVNLPREQYF.

V usage is TRBV10-3 and J usage is TRBJ2-7; D might be TRBD1 or TRBD2, each matching 7 bases. The germline CDR1 and CDR2 sequences are ENHRY and SYGVKD. CDR3 length: 14 residues. CDR3 sequence (DNA): TGTGTCACCAGGGGGGGTCCTCAGAGCGACGAGCAGTACTTC. It encodes CVTRGGPQSDEQYF.

V and J are TRBV20-1 and TRBJ1-2, with D possibly being TRBD1 (6 bases). The germline gives CDR1 DFQATT, CDR2 SNEGSKA (reference sequence). This CDR3 spans 11 amino acids. Trimming left V 5 bases short and J 5 bases short, with 9 bases between. The CDR3 is CSAGGAYGYTF. The CDR3 nucleotides read TGCAGTGCTGGGGGGGCTTATGGCTACACCTTC.